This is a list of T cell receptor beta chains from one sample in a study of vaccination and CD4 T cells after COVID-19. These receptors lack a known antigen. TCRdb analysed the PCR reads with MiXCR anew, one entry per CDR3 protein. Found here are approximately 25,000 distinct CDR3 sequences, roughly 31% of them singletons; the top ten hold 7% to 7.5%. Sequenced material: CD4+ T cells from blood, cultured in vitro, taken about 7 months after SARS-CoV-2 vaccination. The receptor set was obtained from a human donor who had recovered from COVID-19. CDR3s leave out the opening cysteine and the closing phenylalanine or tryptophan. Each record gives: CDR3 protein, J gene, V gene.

SARVSGADTQY | TRBJ2-3 | TRBV20-1
ASSLRARGYQETQY | TRBJ2-5 | TRBV28
ASSYSGPYNEQF | TRBJ2-1 | TRBV7-3
ASGGGVGVGTGELF | TRBJ2-2 | TRBV27
ASSLQGAYEQY | TRBJ2-7 | TRBV27
ASSSTGPKKYGYT | TRBJ1-2 | TRBV28
SASPGTSGWAGELF | TRBJ2-2 | TRBV20-1
SAQTYSLTYEQY | TRBJ2-7 | TRBV20-1
ASSKGQDSYEQY | TRBJ2-7 | TRBV19
ASSLGVATISGANVLT | TRBJ2-6 | TRBV7-2
SARLLRGPQHEQY | TRBJ2-7 | TRBV29-1
ASSLLQGVEQY | TRBJ2-7 | TRBV7-2
ASSIDGTREQF | TRBJ2-1 | TRBV19
ASSAMWGTEAF | TRBJ1-1 | TRBV7-6
ASSFPSVSGGSYNEQF | TRBJ2-1 | TRBV7-8
ASSPPAASDEQY | TRBJ2-7 | TRBV18
SAKRGSSGSFNEQF | TRBJ2-1 | TRBV20-1
ASSVGTGDTQY | TRBJ2-3 | TRBV2
SASSEGPQH | TRBJ1-5 | TRBV20-1
ASREEGRGDQPQH | TRBJ1-5 | TRBV27
ASSSTGHGGDEQY | TRBJ2-7 | TRBV7-9
ASSLVGLSFGYT | TRBJ1-2 | TRBV7-9
ASSPTWGELETQY | TRBJ2-5 | TRBV7-8
SARFTGSLFEYGANVLT | TRBJ2-6 | TRBV20-1
ASSQSPGTGNTEAF | TRBJ1-1 | TRBV7-9
SAPAATSGTDTQY | TRBJ2-3 | TRBV20-1
SAGLPLADHYEQY | TRBJ2-7 | TRBV20-1
ASSLPGQGGYEQY | TRBJ2-7 | TRBV5-4
ASRRTVIYGYT | TRBJ1-2 | TRBV6-1